The 11 T cell receptor beta chains below come from one sample, sequenced in a study of T cell responses to AZD1222 COVID-19 vaccine. Assay: immunoSEQ multiplex PCR; the TCRdb copy retains only in-frame clones and omits some. Here the sample spans about 140,000 clones, over 90% being singletons. The source material was peripheral blood, sampled on day 0 of AZD1222 vaccination. These receptors were taken from an adult in good health.

V usage is TRBV4-1 and J usage is TRBJ1-1; perhaps TRBD1 as D (6 bases). Germline assignment: CDR1 MGHRA and CDR2 YSYEKL. Trimming shortened V by 5 bases and J by 1 base, and 14 bases separated the two germline ends. The CDR3 length is 15 residues. CDR3 DNA: TGCGCCAGCAGCGTGAACCCAGGGGAGAACACTGAAGCTTTCTTT. It codes for CASSVNPGENTEAFF.

This clone has just a few counts. The chain joins TRBV2 to TRBJ1-6; D ambiguous. The germline gives CDR1 SNHLY, CDR2 FYNNEI. Trimming took off 7 bases at V and 0 bases at J, with 10 bases between the two ends. This CDR3 comprises 15 residues. The CDR3 is CASTETSSYNSPLHF. The CDR3 DNA sequence: TGTGCCAGCACGGAGACCAGCTCCTATAATTCACCCCTCCACTTT. The full variable domain, rest sourced from reference TRBV2 and TRBJ1-6, is EPEVTQTPSHQVTQMGQEVILRCVPISNHLYFYWYRQILGQKVEFLVSFYNNEISEKSEIFDDQFSVERPDGSNFTLKIRSTKLEDSAMYFCASTETSSYNSPLHFGNGTRLTVT.

This chain joins TRBV6-1 and TRBJ1-5; D gene ambiguous. The CDR3 has 10 residues. V was pared by 2 bases and J by 9 bases, with 2 bases between. CDR1 and CDR2 (germline): MNHNS, SASEGT. CDR3 coding DNA: TGTGCCAGCAGTGAAAGGCCCCAGCATTTT. This gives the protein CASSERPQHF.

V and J are TRBV5-6 and TRBJ1-4, with TRBD1 as a possible D gene (5 bases). The ends were cut back, 1 base at V and 8 bases at J, with 15 bases in the middle. CDR3 length: 15 residues. Germline-derived CDR1 and CDR2 are SGHDT and YYEEEE. This CDR3 is CASSLPASGREKLFF. In DNA, the CDR3 is TGTGCCAGCAGCTTGCCCGCCTCAGGGCGAGAAAAACTGTTTTTT.

The V and J genes are TRBV2 and TRBJ1-5; no clear D gene. The CDR3 contains 13 residues. CDR1 and CDR2 (germline): SNHLY, FYNNEI. V was shortened by 10 bases and J by 3 bases, with 13 bases between the two germline ends. The DNA for the CDR3 is TGTGCCACCCGGGATGGGGTCAATCAGCCCCAGCATTTT. It translates to CATRDGVNQPQHF.

This clone showed up just a few times. This chain connects TRBV19 to TRBJ1-5; D unclear. The germline V and J ends were trimmed by 1 base and 5 bases, with 6 bases remaining between them. Germline CDR1 LNHDA, CDR2 SQIVND (reference sequence). The length of the CDR3 is 13 residues. CDR3 residues: CASSIARDQPQHF. CDR3 coding DNA: TGTGCCAGTAGTATAGCGCGGGATCAGCCCCAGCATTTT.

The CDR3: CASSPTIQGYNSPLHF. In DNA form, the CDR3 reads TGCGCCAGCAGCCCCACGATACAGGGCTATAATTCACCCCTCCACTTT. This sequence joins TRBV4-1 and TRBJ1-6; D perhaps matches TRBD1 (6 bases). Between the trimmed V and J ends, which lost 4 bases and 3 bases, there was a span of 13 bases. The CDR3 runs 16 residues. Germline V lookup: CDR1 MGHRA, CDR2 YSYEKL.

V is TRBV19 and J is TRBJ1-4; perhaps TRBD1 as D (5 bases). The CDR3 contains 15 residues. Trimming left V 6 bases short and J 2 bases short, with 13 bases between. The germline gives CDR1 LNHDA, CDR2 SQIVND (reference sequence). CDR3 protein: CASRGRAKTNEKLFF. Here the CDR3 DNA reads TGTGCCAGTAGAGGCAGGGCAAAGACTAATGAAAAACTGTTTTTT. Full variable domain (rest looked up from reference TRBV19 and TRBJ1-4): DGGITQSPKYLFRKEGQNVTLSCEQNLNHDAMYWYRQDPGQGLRLIYYSQIVNDFQKGDIAEGYSVSREKKESFPLTVTSAQKNPTAFYLCASRGRAKTNEKLFFGSGTQLSVL.

The chain recombines TRBV4-2 with TRBJ1-1; no firm D call. Trimming removed 8 bases at V and 7 bases at J, with 14 bases between. Germline values: CDR1 LGHNA, CDR2 YNFKEQ. This CDR3 comprises 12 residues. CDR3 sequence: CASPSLQGEAFF. The CDR3 bases are TGTGCCAGCCCCAGTCTTCAAGGTGAAGCTTTCTTT.

This chain links TRBV30 with TRBJ1-2; D not resolved. V was pared by 4 bases and J by 1 base, with 7 bases between. The CDR3 runs to 12 residues. Per the germline V gene, CDR1 is GTSNPN and CDR2 is SVGIG (reference sequence). The CDR3 coding sequence is TGTGCCTGGACTTTGGTTAACTATGGCTACACCTTC. Its protein is CAWTLVNYGYTF.

The V call is TRBV7-2, the J call TRBJ1-2; 7 nucleotides line up with TRBD1. The J segment lost 3 bases and the V segment lost 5 bases, leaving 12 bases of the junction unmatched. Per germline, CDR1 SGHTA and CDR2 FQGNSA. This CDR3 spans 16 amino acids. CDR3 sequence: CASSGLTGVVDYGYTF. For the CDR3, the DNA is TGTGCCAGCAGCGGACTCACAGGGGTGGTCGACTATGGCTACACCTTC.